The 3 T cell receptor beta chains reported below all come from one sample, sequenced in a study of OX40 agonist ivuxolimab in advanced cancers. Measured with immunoSEQ multiplex PCR; TCRdb has only the in-frame clones, and not every one. The sample contains roughly 92,000 clones, around 90% of which appear only once. The specimen comprised CD4+ or CD8+ T cells sorted from blood, sampled in a trial of the OX40 agonist ivuxolimab. These receptors came from an adult with an advanced solid tumor such as melanoma, head and neck, liver or kidney cancer.

The gene calls are TRBV7-9 and TRBJ1-2; no reliable D call. V lost 0 bases and J lost 6, with 8 bases in between. The germline V gene has CDR1 SEHNR and CDR2 FQNEAQ (reference sequence). The CDR3 contains 13 residues. The CDR3 here is CASSLARRDGYTF. The CDR3, as DNA: TGTGCCAGCAGCTTAGCGAGGCGGGATGGCTACACCTTC.

The chain carries TRBV29-1 and TRBJ1-1, with 10 positions matching TRBD1. The germline CDR1 and CDR2 sequences are SQVTM and ANQGSEA. J gave up 5 bases and V 6 bases, and 3 bases lay outside the gene matches. The CDR3 runs to 12 residues. The CDR3 region has the DNA TGCAGCGTGCGGACAGGGGGAACTGAAGCTTTCTTT. Protein product: CSVRTGGTEAFF.

This clone was detected once. The rearrangement links TRBV18 to TRBJ2-2; TRBD1 might be the D (5 bases). CDR3 size: 13 residues. V shed 8 bases and J shed 1 base, with 8 bases lying between them. Germline CDR1 KGHSH, CDR2 LQKENI. Here the CDR3 DNA reads TGTGCCAGCCGTGGACAGAACACCGGGGAGCTGTTTTTT. This gives the protein CASRGQNTGELFF.